Sequencing of this TCR beta chain was carried out in a study of cytomegalovirus exposure and HLA in healthy donors. Study-wide results and limits: It was in a later analysis that TCR association rates were seen to vary by HLA locus, highest for DRB1 and lowest for HLA-C. Later analysis reportedly placed an Asian-associated ancestry cluster below the roughly 700-donor mean in N-insertions.

On this clone: Its antigen remains unknown.

The PCR contained 60 Vbeta and 13 Jbeta primers. Clones were read by immunoSEQ multiplex PCR, and TCRdb kept only the in-frame ones, dropping some. The profile shows 85,000 to 130,000 clones, approximately 70% of them singletons. This sequence originates from a woman under 30 in good health and CMV-seropositive. The sequenced material came from PBMCs.

CDR3: CSAPREFEQFF. The CDR3 DNA sequence: TGCAGTGCCCCTCGGGAGTTTGAGCAGTTCTTC. The chain couples TRBV20-1 to TRBJ2-1; TRBD2 is a possible D gene (6 bases). Germline V gives CDR1 DFQATT, CDR2 SNEGSKA (reference sequence). V lost 6 bases to trimming and J lost 9 bases, with 12 bases between them. The CDR3 loop spans 11 amino acids.